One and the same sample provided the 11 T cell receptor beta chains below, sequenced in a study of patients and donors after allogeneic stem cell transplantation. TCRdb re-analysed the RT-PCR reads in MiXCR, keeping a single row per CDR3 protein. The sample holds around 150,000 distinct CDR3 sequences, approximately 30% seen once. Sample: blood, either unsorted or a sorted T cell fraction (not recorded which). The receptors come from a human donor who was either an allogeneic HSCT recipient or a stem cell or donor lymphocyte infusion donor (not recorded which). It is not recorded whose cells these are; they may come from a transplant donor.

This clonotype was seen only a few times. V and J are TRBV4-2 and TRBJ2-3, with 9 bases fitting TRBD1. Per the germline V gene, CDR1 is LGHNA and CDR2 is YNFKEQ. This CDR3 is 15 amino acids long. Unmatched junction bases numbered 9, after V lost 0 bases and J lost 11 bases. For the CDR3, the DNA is TGTGCCAGCAGCCAAGAAATTGGATCGGACAGGGGGCAGTATTTT. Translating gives CASSQEIGSDRGQYF.

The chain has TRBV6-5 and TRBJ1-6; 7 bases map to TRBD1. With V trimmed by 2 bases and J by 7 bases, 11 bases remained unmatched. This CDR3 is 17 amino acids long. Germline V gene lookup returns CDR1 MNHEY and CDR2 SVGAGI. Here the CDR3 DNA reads TGTGCCAGCAGTTACGGGGTTGGACCAGGGGGGAATTCACCCCTCCACTTT. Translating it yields CASSYGVGPGGNSPLHF.

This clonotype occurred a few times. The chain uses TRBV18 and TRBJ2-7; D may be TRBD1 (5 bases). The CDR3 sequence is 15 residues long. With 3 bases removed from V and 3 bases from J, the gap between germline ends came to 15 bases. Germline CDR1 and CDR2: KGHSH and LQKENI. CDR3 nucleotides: TGTGCCAGCTCACCCCACCCAGACAGCTTCTACGAGCAGTACTTC. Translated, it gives CASSPHPDSFYEQYF.

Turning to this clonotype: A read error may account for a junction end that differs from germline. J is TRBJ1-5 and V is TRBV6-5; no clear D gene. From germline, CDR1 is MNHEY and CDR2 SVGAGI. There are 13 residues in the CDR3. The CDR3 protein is CVSSYRSNQPQHF. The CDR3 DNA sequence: TGTGTCAGCAGTTACCGGAGCAATCAGCCCCAGCATTTT.

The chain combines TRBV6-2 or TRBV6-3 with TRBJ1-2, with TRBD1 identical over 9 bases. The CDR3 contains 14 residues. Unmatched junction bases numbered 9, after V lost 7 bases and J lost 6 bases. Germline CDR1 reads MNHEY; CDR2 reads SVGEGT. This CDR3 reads CASTVSGQGDGYTF. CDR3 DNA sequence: TGTGCCAGCACTGTTTCGGGACAGGGCGATGGCTACACCTTC.

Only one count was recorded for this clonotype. The CDR3 spells CSARDVRETDTQYF. CDR3 coding DNA: TGCAGTGCTAGAGATGTGCGGGAGACAGATACGCAGTATTTT. The chain has TRBV20-1 and TRBJ2-3, with 7 bases matching TRBD2. The CDR3 covers 14 residues. The trim removed 0 bases at V and 3 bases at J, leaving 3 bases unmatched. The germline CDR1 and CDR2 sequences are DFQATT and SNEGSKA (reference sequence).

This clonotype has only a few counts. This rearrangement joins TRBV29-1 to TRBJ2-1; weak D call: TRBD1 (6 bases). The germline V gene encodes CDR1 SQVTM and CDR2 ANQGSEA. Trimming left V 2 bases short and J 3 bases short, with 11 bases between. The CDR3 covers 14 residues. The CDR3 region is CSVESGQFYNEQFF. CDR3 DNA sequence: TGCAGCGTTGAATCCGGACAGTTCTACAATGAGCAGTTCTTC.

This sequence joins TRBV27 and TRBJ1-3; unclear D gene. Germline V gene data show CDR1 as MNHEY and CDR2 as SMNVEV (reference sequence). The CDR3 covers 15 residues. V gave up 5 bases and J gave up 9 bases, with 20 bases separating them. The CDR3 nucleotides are TGTGCCAGCAGTCAGTTCCCCCCGACGACGAGCACCATATATTTT. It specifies CASSQFPPTTSTIYF.

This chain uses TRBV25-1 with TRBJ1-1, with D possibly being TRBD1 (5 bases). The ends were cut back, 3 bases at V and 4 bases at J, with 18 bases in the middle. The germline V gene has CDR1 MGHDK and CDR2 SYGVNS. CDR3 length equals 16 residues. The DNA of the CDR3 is TGTGCCAGCAGTGATCTAAGGTGGGGACCCATCACTGAAGCTTTCTTT. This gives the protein CASSDLRWGPITEAFF.

CDR3 residues: CASSRREAYPGELFF. The CDR3 coding sequence is TGTGCCAGCAGCCGCAGGGAAGCATATCCCGGGGAGCTGTTTTTT. The genes are TRBV14 and TRBJ2-2, with TRBD1 as a possible D gene (5 bases). Trimming removed 4 bases at V and 6 bases at J, with 15 bases between. Germline values: CDR1 SGHDN, CDR2 FVKESK. CDR3 size: 15 residues.

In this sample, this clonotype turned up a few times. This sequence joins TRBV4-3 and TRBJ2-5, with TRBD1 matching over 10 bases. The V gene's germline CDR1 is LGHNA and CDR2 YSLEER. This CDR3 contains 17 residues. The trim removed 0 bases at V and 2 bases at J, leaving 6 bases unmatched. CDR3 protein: CASSQDYQDRGQETQYF. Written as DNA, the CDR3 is TGCGCCAGCAGCCAAGATTATCAGGACAGGGGGCAAGAGACCCAGTACTTC.